This entry lists 16 T cell receptor beta chains sequenced from one sample in a study of graft-versus-host responses after intestinal transplantation. The repertoire was sequenced with immunoSEQ multiplex PCR; TCRdb's copy has only in-frame clones and lacks some. The data hold under 95,000 clones, with around 89% observed a single time. No antigen has been assigned to these receptors. The specimen comprised unstimulated CD4+ T cells sorted from spleen or lymph node cells, sampled before transplant. The receptors were sampled from a human donor who was the organ donor for an intestinal transplant.

The CDR3 region is CASSFNRVYQETQYF. The CDR3 region has the DNA TGCGCCAGCAGCTTCAACAGGGTATACCAAGAGACCCAGTACTTC. This chain joins TRBV5-1 and TRBJ2-5; a possible D gene is TRBD1 (6 bases). Germline CDR1 reads SGHRS; CDR2 reads YFSETQ. Trimming left V 2 bases short and J 0 bases short, with 11 bases between. CDR3 length: 15 amino acids.

The rearrangement joins TRBV7-2 to TRBJ2-2, with a possible D match to TRBD2 (5 bases). This CDR3 region has 16 residues. V was cut by 1 base and J by 1 base, with 10 bases left in between. Germline CDR1 and CDR2: SGHTA and FQGNSA. CDR3 region: CASSLVPSGNTGELFF. CDR3 DNA sequence: TGTGCCAGCAGCTTAGTTCCCAGCGGGAACACCGGGGAGCTGTTTTTT.

The chain recombines TRBV4-1 with TRBJ1-1; 7 bases agree with TRBD1. The junction had 17 bases not matched to a gene; V was cut back by 4 bases and J by 6 bases. CDR3 size: 17 residues. Germline CDR1 reads MGHRA; CDR2 reads YSYEKL. The CDR3 loop reads CASSRAGGFVDLAEAFF. The DNA of the CDR3 is TGCGCCAGCAGCCGGGCAGGGGGTTTTGTGGACTTGGCTGAAGCTTTCTTT.

The chain recombines TRBV2 with TRBJ1-1, with 11 bases fitting TRBD1. V lost 5 bases to trimming and J lost 6 bases; unmatched junction nucleotides: 5. The CDR3 is 14 residues long. Germline lookup yields CDR1 SNHLY and CDR2 FYNNEI. The CDR3 here is CASSQDRGRAEAFF. The CDR3 DNA follows: TGTGCCAGCAGTCAGGACAGGGGGCGCGCTGAAGCTTTCTTT.

This clone was seen a few times. The rearrangement uses TRBV6-5 and TRBJ2-7; no clear D gene. The ends were cut back, 4 bases at V and 2 bases at J, with 6 bases in the middle. This CDR3 spans 12 amino acids. Germline CDR1 and CDR2: MNHEY and SVGAGI. The CDR3 coding sequence is TGTGCCAGCAGTTCCCTAACCTACGAGCAGTACTTC. Protein product: CASSSLTYEQYF.

This clone was found a few times. This rearrangement joins TRBV2 to TRBJ2-7, with TRBD2 matching 9 bases. V was clipped by 4 bases and J by 1 base; unmatched bases: 2. Germline V CDR1 and CDR2: SNHLY, FYNNEI. CDR3 size: 14 residues. The CDR3 bases are TGTGCCAGCAGTGGACTAGCGGTTTCCTACGAGCAGTACTTC. Translating gives CASSGLAVSYEQYF.

V gene TRBV5-1 combines with J gene TRBJ2-3; D might be TRBD2 (5 bases). The germline V gene has CDR1 SGHRS and CDR2 YFSETQ. This CDR3 has 17 amino acids. V shed 4 bases and J shed 0 bases, with 18 bases lying between them. CDR3 bases: TGCGCCAGCAGCGAACCCCGCGGGCGGCCGAGCACAGATACGCAGTATTTT. Its translation is CASSEPRGRPSTDTQYF.

This sequence joins TRBV19 and TRBJ2-1; 7 positions match TRBD2. J lost 9 bases, V lost 7 bases, and 9 bases had no gene match. Germline assignment: CDR1 LNHDA and CDR2 SQIVND (reference sequence). This CDR3 has 13 residues. The CDR3 DNA reads as TGTGCCAGTAAGAGCGGGGCACCGGGTGAGCAGTTCTTC. Its protein is CASKSGAPGEQFF.

The V and J genes are TRBV10-3 and TRBJ2-5; 14 bases are shared with TRBD2. Losses at the gene ends were 5 bases for V and 5 bases for J; bases not matched to a gene: 7. The CDR3 contains 16 residues. CDR1 and CDR2 (germline): ENHRY, SYGVKD. Here the CDR3 reads CAISKGLAGAAETQYF. The CDR3 nucleotides are TGTGCCATCAGTAAGGGACTAGCGGGGGCCGCGGAGACCCAGTACTTC.

The rearrangement links TRBV7-8 to TRBJ2-5; a weak D match, TRBD2 (5 bases). The CDR3 is 14 residues long. V was cut by 1 base and J by 7 bases, with 13 bases left in between. Germline V CDR1 and CDR2: SGHVS, FQNEAQ. This CDR3 reads CASSLEASHGTQYF. The CDR3 DNA reads TGTGCCAGCAGCTTAGAGGCTAGCCATGGGACCCAGTACTTC.

The rearrangement uses TRBV4-1 and TRBJ2-1; 10 bases line up with TRBD2. The V segment lost 1 base and the J segment 7 bases; nucleotides outside the gene matches: 10. CDR1 is MGHRA and CDR2 is YSYEKL in the germline V gene. This CDR3 has 17 residues. CDR3: CASSQGLSGRRGNEQFF. The CDR3 DNA follows: TGCGCCAGCAGCCAAGGGCTTAGCGGGAGGCGAGGGAATGAGCAGTTCTTC.

V gene TRBV19 combines with J gene TRBJ2-7; D is perhaps TRBD2 (6 bases). CDR1 LNHDA and CDR2 SQIVND come from the germline V gene (reference sequence). V was clipped by 1 base and J by 2 bases, with 12 bases between them. The CDR3 has 15 residues. CDR3 coding DNA: TGTGCCAGTAGTATAGGTTTGGGGGGACCCTACGAGCAGTACTTC. Its protein is CASSIGLGGPYEQYF. The complete variable domain, with remaining parts taken from reference TRBV19 and TRBJ2-7, reads DGGITQSPKYLFRKEGQNVTLSCEQNLNHDAMYWYRQDPGQGLRLIYYSQIVNDFQKGDIAEGYSVSREKKESFPLTVTSAQKNPTAFYLCASSIGLGGPYEQYFGPGTRLTVT.

The V call is TRBV2, the J call TRBJ2-5, with a tentative D call TRBD2 (7 bases). In germline, CDR1 is SNHLY, CDR2 FYNNEI. The V gene lost 8 bases and the J gene lost 5 bases, with 21 bases spanning the gap. This CDR3 has 15 residues. The CDR3 DNA reads as TGTGCCAGCGTACTCCAGTCGGGGGGCTCGGAGACCCAGTACTTC. As protein: CASVLQSGGSETQYF.

V is TRBV4-3 and J is TRBJ2-7; 10 nucleotides agree with TRBD2. CDR3 size: 17 residues. V was clipped by 3 bases and J by 3 bases; unmatched bases: 11. The V gene's germline CDR1 is LGHNA and CDR2 YSLEER. This CDR3 reads CASSQGAWASGGYEQYF. In DNA, the CDR3 is TGCGCCAGCAGCCAGGGGGCCTGGGCTAGCGGGGGCTACGAGCAGTACTTC.

The V call is TRBV2, the J call TRBJ1-4; 8 bases match TRBD1. Germline V lookup: CDR1 SNHLY, CDR2 FYNNEI. This CDR3 spans 15 amino acids. The V and J ends lost 7 bases and 7 bases, in that order; junction bases with no gene match: 11. The CDR3 loop is CASTYRGTGGEKLFF. The CDR3 nucleotides read TGTGCCAGCACCTACAGGGGGACGGGAGGTGAAAAACTGTTTTTT. Together with reference TRBV2 and TRBJ1-4, the CDR3 gives the full variable domain: EPEVTQTPSHQVTQMGQEVILRCVPISNHLYFYWYRQILGQKVEFLVSFYNNEISEKSEIFDDQFSVERPDGSNFTLKIRSTKLEDSAMYFCASTYRGTGGEKLFFGSGTQLSVL.

The J gene is TRBJ2-7, the V gene TRBV5-1; tentative D call: TRBD2 (6 bases). Trimming shortened V by 1 base and J by 0 bases, and 11 bases separated the two germline ends. There are 15 residues in the CDR3. Looked up from germline, CDR1 is SGHRS and CDR2 is YFSETQ. DNA of the CDR3: TGCGCCAGCAGCTTGTCCGGGAGTACCTCCTACGAGCAGTACTTC. Protein: CASSLSGSTSYEQYF.